A single sample is the source of the 27 T cell receptor beta chains below, sequenced in a study of T cells after yellow fever vaccination. TCRdb independently ran MiXCR on the 5' RACE reads; one entry per CDR3 protein. The profile covers about 130,000 distinct CDR3 sequences, with under 8% appearing a single time and 2% to 3% taken by the ten largest. The sequencing used CD4+ T cells sorted from PBMCs, collected approximately 11 days after the first yellow fever vaccination. These receptors all stem from a young man who received the YFV17D yellow fever vaccine.

Ten or more counts support this clonotype. V gene TRBV5-1 combines with J gene TRBJ2-7, with TRBD1 identical over 12 bases. The ends lost 4 bases at V and 9 bases at J; junction bases unmatched: 14. The CDR3 is made up of 16 amino acids. Germline V gene lookup returns CDR1 SGHRS and CDR2 YFSETQ. The chain's CDR3 is CASSLEPSGQGAGQYF. In DNA form, the CDR3 reads TGCGCCAGCAGCCTAGAACCCTCGGGACAGGGGGCTGGGCAGTACTTC.

This clonotype was seen at least ten times. The gene calls are TRBV7-3 and TRBJ2-1; D unresolved. Trimming removed 5 bases at V and 5 bases at J, with 7 bases between. Germline values: CDR1 SGHTA, CDR2 FQGTGA. The CDR3 runs 12 residues. Written as DNA, the CDR3 is TGTGCCAGCAGCCTTTTGAACAATGAGCAGTTCTTC. It codes for CASSLLNNEQFF.

This clonotype showed up many times. This chain joins TRBV5-1 and TRBJ2-1; 9 bases align to TRBD1. The CDR3 is 14 residues long. J lost 4 bases, V lost 5 bases, and 4 bases had no gene match. Germline lookup yields CDR1 SGHRS and CDR2 YFSETQ. This CDR3 reads CASRRTGDYNEQFF. The CDR3 region has the DNA TGCGCCAGCAGACGGACAGGGGATTACAATGAGCAGTTCTTC.

The rearrangement uses TRBV24-1 and TRBJ2-2; a possible D gene is TRBD2 (6 bases). The V end was cut by 9 bases, the J end by 5 bases, with 15 bases between. Germline values: CDR1 KGHDR, CDR2 SFDVKD. This CDR3 has 14 residues. In DNA form, the CDR3 reads TGTGCCACCGCAAGGAGGGACCGAACCGGGGAGCTGTTTTTT. Translating it yields CATARRDRTGELFF.

A few counts support this clonotype. V and J are TRBV4-1 and TRBJ2-1, with TRBD2 as a possible D gene (5 bases). Germline V CDR1 and CDR2: MGHRA, YSYEKL. V lost 2 bases to trimming and J lost 0 bases, with 8 bases between them. The CDR3 spans 15 residues. The CDR3 sequence is CASSQNGISYNEQFF. CDR3 bases: TGCGCCAGCAGCCAAAACGGGATCTCCTACAATGAGCAGTTCTTC.

A remark on this clonotype: Possible read error: a much larger clone is one base away. The V gene is TRBV7-2, the J gene TRBJ1-1; no firm D call. The CDR3 runs 16 residues. Germline lookup yields CDR1 SGHTA and CDR2 FQGNSA. CDR3: CASSFGEKELNTVAFF. CDR3 DNA sequence: TGTGCCAGCAGCTTTGGGGAGAAAGAGTTAAACACTGTAGCTTTCTTT.

This clonotype was observed at least ten times. The chain is built from TRBV12-3 or TRBV12-4 and TRBJ2-1; the match to TRBD2 covers 9 bases. After removal of 5 bases from V and 8 bases from J, the junction contained 13 bases not matched to a gene. CDR3 length: 16 amino acids. DNA of the CDR3: TGTGCCAGCAGTCCGGCCCCCGGCGGGGGGGCCGATGAGCAGTTCTTC. This translates into CASSPAPGGGADEQFF.

This clonotype was picked up many times. The V call is TRBV3-1, the J call TRBJ2-7; D is unresolved. Trimming took 10 bases from V and 3 from J, leaving 7 bases between them. This CDR3 region has 10 residues. CDR1 and CDR2 (germline): LGHDT, YNNKEL (reference sequence). The CDR3 spells CATPFYEQYF. Here the CDR3 DNA reads TGTGCCACCCCTTTCTACGAGCAGTACTTC.

This clonotype was seen a few times. The genes are TRBV6-1 and TRBJ1-5; D possibly corresponds to TRBD1 (6 bases). Trimming removed 6 bases at V and 4 bases at J, with 16 bases between. Germline V gene data show CDR1 as MNHNS and CDR2 as SASEGT. The CDR3 sequence is 15 residues long. The DNA for the CDR3 is TGTGCCAGCAGGCCCCAGGGGATGGGGAATCAGCCCCAGCATTTT. It is translated as CASRPQGMGNQPQHF.

This clonotype was found many times. This chain joins TRBV20-1 and TRBJ1-1; no definite D call. Germline-derived CDR1 and CDR2 are DFQATT and SNEGSKA (reference sequence). Trimming cost V 2 bases and J 5 bases, with 6 bases left between them. CDR3 length equals 11 residues. The CDR3 DNA is TGCAGTGCTAGACCCCAGACTGAAGCTTTCTTT. It is translated as CSARPQTEAFF.

This clonotype was found many times. V and J are TRBV7-2 and TRBJ1-1; no reliable D call. V lost 5 bases, J lost 1 base, and 14 bases lay in between. CDR3 length: 15 residues. Germline CDR1 and CDR2: SGHTA and FQGNSA. CDR3 amino acids: CASSPGYSRNTEAFF. The CDR3 coding sequence is TGTGCCAGCAGCCCAGGTTATTCTCGGAACACTGAAGCTTTCTTT.

This clonotype was seen many times. The chain links TRBV28 to TRBJ1-5; D is possibly TRBD1 (6 bases). Germline CDR1 and CDR2: MDHEN and SYDVKM. V lost 5 bases and J lost 0, with 26 bases in between. This CDR3 has 20 amino acids. The CDR3 DNA is TGTGCCAGCAGTCAACAAGCAGGGGACCAAACTTTCTATAGCAATCAGCCCCAGCATTTT. Translated, it gives CASSQQAGDQTFYSNQPQHF.

This clonotype was counted ten times or more. CDR3 residues: CASSSRADTQYF. DNA for the CDR3: TGTGCCAGCAGTTCACGGGCAGATACGCAGTATTTT. This rearrangement joins TRBV12-3 or TRBV12-4 to TRBJ2-3; no reliable D call. This CDR3 is 12 amino acids long. V was clipped by 4 bases and J by 4 bases, with 6 bases between them.

This clonotype was detected ten times or more. This chain links TRBV20-1 with TRBJ2-3; D is possibly TRBD2 (5 bases). V lost 0 bases, J lost 1 base, and 14 bases lay in between. In germline, CDR1 is DFQATT, CDR2 SNEGSKA (reference sequence). CDR3 length: 16 amino acids. The CDR3 DNA follows: TGCAGTGCTAGAGATCGGGTGCTAGCCGGCACAGATACGCAGTATTTT. This encodes CSARDRVLAGTDTQYF.

This clonotype has more than one count but fewer than ten. The rearrangement joins TRBV6-5 to TRBJ1-5; unclear D gene. The V gene lost 2 bases and the J gene lost 0 bases, with 17 bases spanning the gap. The CDR3 runs to 18 residues. Germline CDR1 and CDR2: MNHEY and SVGAGI. The CDR3 bases are TGTGCCAGCAGTTACGGCGGGAGGGTGGGAATTAGCAATCAGCCCCAGCATTTT. Protein product: CASSYGGRVGISNQPQHF.

This clonotype was counted many times. The genes are TRBV12-3 or TRBV12-4 and TRBJ2-1; D possibly corresponds to TRBD2 (6 bases). The length of the CDR3 is 14 residues. Trimming stripped 3 bases from V and 5 bases from J, with 11 bases between. CDR3 DNA: TGTGCCAGCAGTTTTGGCGGGGATAACAATGAGCAGTTCTTC. Amino acids: CASSFGGDNNEQFF.

The sample holds many counts of this clonotype. V and J are TRBV5-6 and TRBJ2-2, with TRBD2 as a possible D gene (7 bases). Germline assignment: CDR1 SGHDT and CDR2 YYEEEE. V shed 4 bases and J shed 5 bases, with 12 bases lying between them. The CDR3 covers 14 residues. CDR3: CASSVGGPTGELFF. CDR3 in DNA: TGTGCCAGCAGCGTCGGGGGGCCAACCGGGGAGCTGTTTTTT.

This clonotype was counted at least ten times. The chain links TRBV10-3 to TRBJ2-3; D perhaps matches TRBD2 (6 bases). V was cut by 7 bases and J by 4 bases, with 15 bases left in between. CDR3 length: 14 amino acids. Germline lookup yields CDR1 ENHRY and CDR2 SYGVKD. This CDR3 is CAINAGRTPDTQYF. CDR3 nucleotides: TGTGCCATCAATGCGGGGCGGACACCAGATACGCAGTATTTT.

This clonotype appeared many times. The DNA is left out, because the CDR3 cannot be placed on it with certainty; the CDR3 is given as TCRdb lists it. This rearrangement joins TRBV7-2 to TRBJ2-3. The CDR3 has 11 amino acids, counting both end residues. The germline CDR1 and CDR2 sequences are SGHTA and FQGNSA. This chain's CDR3 is CASSSSLTQYF.

This clonotype appeared many times. The V gene is TRBV15, the J gene TRBJ2-5; D is ambiguous. The germline V gene has CDR1 LNHNV and CDR2 YYDKDF (reference sequence). There are 12 residues in the CDR3. V lost 3 bases, J lost 5 bases, and 7 bases lay in between. The CDR3 here is CATSRGFETQYF. CDR3 bases: TGTGCCACCAGCAGGGGGTTCGAGACCCAGTACTTC. Based on the CDR3 plus reference TRBV15 and TRBJ2-5, the full variable domain is DAMVIQNPRYQVTQFGKPVTLSCSQTLNHNVMYWYQQKSSQAPKLLFHYYDKDFNNEADTPDNFQSRRPNTSFCFLDIRSPGLGDTAMYLCATSRGFETQYFGPGTRLLVL.

In its sample, this clonotype was seen many times. The rearrangement joins TRBV13 to TRBJ2-2; TRBD1 might be the D (6 bases). CDR3 length: 17 amino acids. The V end lost 5 bases, the J end lost 5 bases, and 21 bases lay between the germline ends. Germline values: CDR1 PRHDT, CDR2 FYEKMQ (reference sequence). CDR3 in DNA: TGTGCCAGCAGCAGAGGGGGTGGTCCGTGGAGGACCGGGGAGCTGTTTTTT. It yields the protein CASSRGGGPWRTGELFF.

In this sample, this clonotype turned up many times. The rearrangement uses TRBV5-6 and TRBJ2-1; TRBD2 matches at 9 bases. CDR3 length equals 14 residues. J gave up 13 bases and V 0 bases, and 8 bases lay outside the gene matches. CDR1 and CDR2 from the germline V gene are SGHDT and YYEEEE. The CDR3 sequence: CASSLALRTSDQFF. The CDR3 DNA follows: TGTGCCAGCAGCTTGGCTTTGAGGACTAGCGATCAGTTCTTC.

This clonotype was seen many times. This sequence joins TRBV7-8 and TRBJ2-1; TRBD1 matches at 8 bases. The CDR3 is 15 amino acids. Trimming removed 5 bases from V and 7 bases from J; junction bases left unmatched: 10. Germline V gene sequence: CDR1 SGHVS, CDR2 FQNEAQ. Written as DNA, the CDR3 is TGTGCCAGCAGCCCCCGGACAGGGATCGGTAATGAGCAGTTCTTC. Residues: CASSPRTGIGNEQFF.

This clonotype has only a few counts. The chain recombines TRBV5-1 with TRBJ1-4; D is perhaps TRBD1 (6 bases). V was trimmed by 0 bases and J by 8 bases, leaving 11 bases between them. This CDR3 region has 14 residues. CDR1 is SGHRS and CDR2 is YFSETQ in the germline V gene. The CDR3 DNA sequence: TGCGCCAGCAGCTTGGCCAGGGGACGAGAAAAACTGTTTTTT. Its translation is CASSLARGREKLFF.

In its sample, this clonotype was seen a few times. The rearrangement joins TRBV18 to TRBJ1-1; TRBD1 matches at 7 bases. Germline values: CDR1 KGHSH, CDR2 LQKENI. This CDR3 region has 16 residues. The ends lost 0 bases at V and 5 bases at J; junction bases unmatched: 9. CDR3 region: CASSPPRTGQGTEAFF. CDR3 nucleotide sequence: TGTGCCAGCTCACCACCCAGGACAGGCCAAGGAACTGAAGCTTTCTTT.

This clonotype was picked up a small number of times. The chain joins TRBV12-3 or TRBV12-4 to TRBJ1-4; 8 positions match TRBD1. Losses at the gene ends were 7 bases for V and 10 bases for J; bases not matched to a gene: 5. This CDR3 is built from 12 residues. CDR3 DNA: TGTGCCAGCACTGGACAGGGAGGAAAACTGTTTTTT. As protein: CASTGQGGKLFF.

This rearrangement joins TRBV7-9 to TRBJ1-3; tentative D call: TRBD1 (5 bases). The CDR3 is made up of 16 amino acids. V was shortened by 5 bases and J by 0 bases, with 14 bases between the two germline ends. The germline gives CDR1 SEHNR, CDR2 FQNEAQ (reference sequence). The CDR3 loop is CASSLSTAFSGNTIYF. The CDR3 DNA reads as TGTGCCAGCAGCCTCTCGACAGCCTTCTCTGGAAACACCATATATTTT.